The present entry profiles one TCR beta chain with its context. The sample is drawn from a study of blood T cell repertoires in COVID-19. The CDR3 length is 15 residues. From germline, CDR1 is LNHDA and CDR2 SQIVND (reference sequence). The J segment lost 6 bases and the V segment lost 3 bases, leaving 10 bases of the junction unmatched. Profiling relied on immunoSEQ multiplex PCR, and the TCRdb table lists in-frame clones only, not all of them. Among 55,000 to 80,000 clones listed, 80% to 90% were seen once. Input material: peripheral blood. J is TRBJ1-2 and V is TRBV19; 7 nucleotides line up with TRBD1. The source of this sequence is a man aged 50 to 59 with active COVID-19. The chain's CDR3 is CASSIHDRAGHGYTF. The CDR3, as DNA: TGTGCCAGTAGTATCCATGACAGGGCAGGACATGGCTACACCTTC.